One and the same sample provided the 21 T cell receptor beta chains below, sequenced in a study of response to subunit inactivated influenza vaccine. MiXCR, run by TCRdb on the RT-PCR reads, gives a single entry per CDR3 protein. The repertoire holds 530,000 or so distinct CDR3 sequences, with 10% to 15% as singletons. The sample in question was PBMCs from blood, obtained on the day of vaccination. Receptor source: a man in his fifties who received an inactivated influenza vaccine.

The chain recombines TRBV10-3 with TRBJ2-5; D possibly corresponds to TRBD1 (6 bases). Germline V gives CDR1 ENHRY, CDR2 SYGVKD. The CDR3 sequence is 15 residues long. The germline V and J ends were trimmed by 4 bases and 2 bases, with 14 bases remaining between them. The CDR3, as DNA: TGTGCCATCAGTGCCTCCGAGGGGGATCAAGAGACCCAGTACTTC. Encoded protein: CAISASEGDQETQYF.

There are many counts of this clonotype. The chain links TRBV24-1 to TRBJ2-3, with TRBD1 identical over 11 bases. V gave up 3 bases and J gave up 2 bases; unmatched junction bases: 3. The CDR3 sequence is 16 residues long. The germline V gene encodes CDR1 KGHDR and CDR2 SFDVKD. For the CDR3, the DNA is TGTGCCACCAGTGATCCGGGACAGGGGGTCACAGATACGCAGTATTTT. It codes for CATSDPGQGVTDTQYF.

The chain combines TRBV5-5 with TRBJ2-5, with D perhaps assigned TRBD1 or TRBD2 (5 bases each). This CDR3 has 14 amino acids. Germline loops: CDR1 SGHKS, CDR2 YYEKEE (reference sequence). Trimming removed 2 bases from V and 5 bases from J, with 13 bases in between. CDR3 sequence reads: CASSFTLRDETQYF. In DNA, the CDR3 is TGTGCCAGCAGCTTCACCTTACGGGACGAGACCCAGTACTTC.

In this sample, this clonotype turned up a few times. In DNA, the CDR3 is TGTGCCACCAGTGATTTGTATCGAGGGAATGAGCAGTTCTTC. This sequence encodes CATSDLYRGNEQFF. The V call is TRBV24-1, the J call TRBJ2-1; a weak D match, TRBD2 (5 bases). The CDR3 spans 14 residues. Germline V lookup: CDR1 KGHDR, CDR2 SFDVKD. V lost 0 bases to trimming and J lost 7 bases, with 9 bases between them.

The table lists this clonotype with a few counts. The rearrangement joins TRBV6-2 or TRBV6-3 to TRBJ2-3, with 9 positions matching TRBD2. V lost 5 bases, J lost 2 bases, and 8 bases stayed unmatched. The CDR3 sequence is 16 residues long. Germline values: CDR1 MNHEY, CDR2 SVGEGT. CDR3: CASSPTSGSFTDTQYF. Written as DNA, the CDR3 is TGTGCCAGCAGTCCGACTAGCGGATCATTCACAGATACGCAGTATTTT.

This chain connects TRBV7-2 to TRBJ2-5; 7 bases fit TRBD1. Germline V CDR1 and CDR2: SGHTA, FQGNSA. V was pared by 1 base and J by 5 bases, with 7 bases of the junction left unmatched. The CDR3 spans 15 residues. CDR3 residues: CASSLGQGVAETQYF. The CDR3, as DNA: TGTGCCAGCAGCTTAGGGCAGGGGGTGGCGGAGACCCAGTACTTC. The variable domain in full, completed from reference TRBV7-2 and TRBJ2-5, reads GAGVSQSPSNKVTEKGKDVELRCDPISGHTALYWYRQSLGQGLEFLIYFQGNSAPDKSGLPSDRFSAERTGGSVSTLTIQRTQQEDSAVYLCASSLGQGVAETQYFGPGTRLLVL.

This clonotype has just a few counts. This chain connects TRBV5-1 to TRBJ2-3; 9 positions agree with TRBD2. J lost 6 bases, V lost 1 base, and 3 bases had no gene match. The length of the CDR3 is 14 residues. Germline CDR1 SGHRS, CDR2 YFSETQ. The CDR3 coding sequence is TGCGCCAGCAGCTTGCGGACTAGCGTTGATACGCAGTATTTT. Protein product: CASSLRTSVDTQYF.

The genes are TRBV12-3 or TRBV12-4 and TRBJ2-7, with D possibly being TRBD2 (7 bases). The CDR3 consists of 13 residues. V shed 1 base and J shed 6 bases, with 10 bases lying between them. CDR3 bases: TGTGCCAGCAGTTTAGGGGGGGGCTCCGAGCAGTACTTC. Its translation: CASSLGGGSEQYF.

V is TRBV5-1 and J is TRBJ2-4; tentative D call: TRBD2 (5 bases). V lost 0 bases and J lost 3, with 13 bases in between. Germline CDR1 and CDR2: SGHRS and YFSETQ. CDR3 size: 16 residues. CDR3 protein: CASSLGRGIVKNIQYF. The CDR3, as DNA: TGCGCCAGCAGCTTGGGTAGAGGGATCGTCAAAAACATTCAGTACTTC.

The chain uses TRBV29-1 and TRBJ2-1, with D unclear. The length of the CDR3 is 14 residues. CDR1 is SQVTM, CDR2 ANQGSEA, per germline. Trimming shortened V by 4 bases and J by 0 bases, and 10 bases separated the two germline ends. Here the CDR3 reads CSVVPWGSYNEQFF. The CDR3 nucleotides read TGCAGCGTTGTTCCGTGGGGCTCCTACAATGAGCAGTTCTTC.

The J gene is TRBJ2-5, the V gene TRBV6-2 or TRBV6-3; the match to TRBD2 covers 9 bases. The junction had 11 bases not matched to a gene; V was cut back by 4 bases and J by 2 bases. The germline V gene has CDR1 MNHEY and CDR2 SVGEGT. The CDR3 spans 17 residues. CDR3 sequence: CASSLIQRLAGQETQYF. In DNA form, the CDR3 reads TGTGCCAGCAGTTTAATCCAGAGGCTAGCGGGGCAAGAGACCCAGTACTTC.

This clonotype was detected ten times or more. The genes are TRBV7-2 and TRBJ2-1; D gene uncertain. Germline CDR1 reads SGHTA; CDR2 reads FQGNSA. Between the trimmed V and J ends, which lost 5 bases and 6 bases, there was a span of 11 bases. The CDR3 runs to 13 residues. The CDR3 nucleotides read TGTGCCAGCAGCCTGCGGTCTATCAATGAGCAGTTCTTC. Translation gives CASSLRSINEQFF. Based on the CDR3 plus reference TRBV7-2 and TRBJ2-1, the full variable domain is GAGVSQSPSNKVTEKGKDVELRCDPISGHTALYWYRQSLGQGLEFLIYFQGNSAPDKSGLPSDRFSAERTGGSVSTLTIQRTQQEDSAVYLCASSLRSINEQFFGPGTRLTVL.

The chain combines TRBV5-1 with TRBJ2-5, with D possibly TRBD2 on 6 matching bases. Germline V gene sequence: CDR1 SGHRS, CDR2 YFSETQ. The V and J ends lost 0 bases and 3 bases respectively, with 12 bases between them. This CDR3 region has 15 residues. DNA of the CDR3: TGCGCCAGCAGCTTGGGTTCTAGCGTGAAAGAGACCCAGTACTTC. It specifies CASSLGSSVKETQYF. The whole variable domain, remainder taken from reference TRBV5-1 and TRBJ2-5, is KAGVTQTPRYLIKTRGQQVTLSCSPISGHRSVSWYQQTPGQGLQFLFEYFSETQRNKGNFPGRFSGRQFSNSRSEMNVSTLELGDSALYLCASSLGSSVKETQYFGPGTRLLVL.

The gene calls are TRBV6-5 and TRBJ2-3; D gene unclear. The CDR3 length is 15 residues. The germline V gene has CDR1 MNHEY and CDR2 SVGAGI. V lost 2 bases to trimming and J lost 0 bases, with 9 bases between them. CDR3: CASSYRFLSTDTQYF. The CDR3, as DNA: TGTGCCAGCAGTTACAGGTTTCTTAGCACAGATACGCAGTATTTT.

The rearrangement uses TRBV6-1 and TRBJ2-7; 8 bases fit TRBD1. The ends lost 5 bases at V and 0 bases at J; junction bases unmatched: 6. The CDR3 consists of 15 residues. Per germline, CDR1 MNHNS and CDR2 SASEGT. CDR3 residues: CASSRTGSRSYEQYF. CDR3 coding DNA: TGTGCCAGCAGTAGGACAGGGTCCCGCTCCTACGAGCAGTACTTC.

The V gene is TRBV12-3 or TRBV12-4, the J gene TRBJ2-1; 8 bases are a match to TRBD1. V shed 1 base and J 7 bases; nucleotides not matched to a gene: 3. The CDR3 sequence is 14 residues long. The CDR3: CASSLVQGGNEQFF. CDR3 coding DNA: TGTGCCAGCAGTTTAGTACAGGGGGGTAATGAGCAGTTCTTC.

Details on this clonotype: The junction shows a germline mismatch at one end, possibly a read error. The rearrangement links TRBV18 to TRBJ2-2, with D perhaps matching TRBD2 (5 bases). CDR1 KGHSH and CDR2 LQKENI come from the germline V gene. The CDR3 has 16 amino acids. For the CDR3, the DNA is TGTGCCAGCTCACCGTTAGGAGCCTTTAACACCGGGGAGCTGATTTTT. Translated: CASSPLGAFNTGELIF.

The chain couples TRBV6-2 or TRBV6-3 to TRBJ2-7, with TRBD2 matching 8 bases. The CDR3 is 13 amino acids. Germline V gene data show CDR1 as MNHEY and CDR2 as SVGEGT. J gave up 3 bases and V 6 bases, and 4 bases lay outside the gene matches. The CDR3 DNA reads as TGTGCCAGCAGGGGAGCGGGAGACTACGAGCAGTACTTC. Translating gives CASRGAGDYEQYF.

The chain combines TRBV20-1 with TRBJ1-3, with TRBD1 as a possible D gene (6 bases). Deletions cut 5 bases from V and 0 bases from J, with 11 bases between. This CDR3 spans 14 amino acids. CDR1 is DFQATT, CDR2 SNEGSKA, per germline (reference sequence). The CDR3 here is CSAGRTASGNTIYF. The CDR3 coding sequence is TGCAGTGCTGGTAGGACAGCCTCTGGAAACACCATATATTTT.

This clonotype has more than one count but fewer than ten. V gene TRBV6-1 combines with J gene TRBJ2-7; D tentatively fits TRBD1 or TRBD2 (5 bases each). V shed 6 bases and J shed 3 bases, with 18 bases lying between them. Germline values: CDR1 MNHNS, CDR2 SASEGT. The CDR3 totals 15 residues. The CDR3 loop is CASSLRDGGIYEQYF. The CDR3 nucleotides read TGTGCCAGCAGCCTCCGGGACGGCGGAATCTACGAGCAGTACTTC.

J is TRBJ2-3 and V is TRBV27, with 7 bases fitting TRBD1. Germline values: CDR1 MNHEY, CDR2 SMNVEV (reference sequence). The CDR3 totals 19 residues. V lost 6 bases, J lost 2 bases, and 20 bases stayed unmatched. CDR3 loop: CASSPIHPGGLTTTDTQYF. In DNA form, the CDR3 reads TGTGCCAGCAGCCCTATTCACCCAGGGGGTTTAACCACCACAGATACGCAGTATTTT.